Here is one T cell receptor (beta chain) with its context. Its antigen remains unidentified. TCRdb keeps only in-frame clones here, not all; method: immunoSEQ multiplex PCR. In the table there are some 65,000 clones, roughly 87% of which are singletons. This sample was included in a study of OX40 agonist ivuxolimab in advanced cancers. Study-level points and caveats: Low normalized T-cell clonal expansion was also seen in some nonresponders.

This CDR3 spans 16 amino acids. CDR1 is MDHEN and CDR2 is SYDVKM in the germline V gene. V lost 4 bases and J lost 2; bases outside the gene matches: 9. This clonotype originated in an adult with an advanced solid tumor such as melanoma, head and neck, liver or kidney cancer. The sequenced sample was CD4+ or CD8+ T cells sorted from blood, obtained in a trial of the OX40 agonist ivuxolimab. The chain links TRBV28 to TRBJ2-7; 9 bases are a match to TRBD1. This CDR3 reads CASSSSAGQGPYEQYF. CDR3 nucleotide sequence: TGTGCCAGCAGTTCGTCCGCGGGACAGGGCCCCTACGAGCAGTACTTC.